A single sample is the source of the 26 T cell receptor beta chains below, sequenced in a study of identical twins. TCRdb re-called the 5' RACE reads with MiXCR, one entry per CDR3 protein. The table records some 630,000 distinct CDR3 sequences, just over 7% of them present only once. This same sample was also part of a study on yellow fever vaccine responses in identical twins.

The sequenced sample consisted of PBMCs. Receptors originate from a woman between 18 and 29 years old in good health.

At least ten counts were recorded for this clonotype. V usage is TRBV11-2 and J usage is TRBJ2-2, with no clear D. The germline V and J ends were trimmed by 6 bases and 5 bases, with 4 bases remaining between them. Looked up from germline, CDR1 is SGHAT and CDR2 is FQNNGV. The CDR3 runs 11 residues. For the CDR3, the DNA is TGTGCCAGCAGGACGACCGGGGAGCTGTTTTTT. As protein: CASRTTGELFF. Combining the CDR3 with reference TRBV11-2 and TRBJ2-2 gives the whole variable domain EAGVAQSPRYKIIEKRQSVAFWCNPISGHATLYWYQQILGQGPKLLIQFQNNGVVDDSQLPKDRFSAERLKGVDSTLKIQPAKLEDSAVYLCASRTTGELFFGEGSRLTVL.

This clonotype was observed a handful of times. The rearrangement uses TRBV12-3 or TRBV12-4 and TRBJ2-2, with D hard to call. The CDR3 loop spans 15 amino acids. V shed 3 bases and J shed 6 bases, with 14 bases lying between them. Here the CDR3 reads CASSFPTAGPGELFF. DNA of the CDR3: TGTGCCAGCAGTTTCCCAACGGCCGGGCCCGGGGAGCTGTTTTTT.

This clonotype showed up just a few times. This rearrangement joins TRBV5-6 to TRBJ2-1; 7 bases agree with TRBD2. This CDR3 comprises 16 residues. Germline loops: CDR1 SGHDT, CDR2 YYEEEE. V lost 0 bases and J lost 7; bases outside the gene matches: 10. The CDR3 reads CASSLGGTTIKNEQFF. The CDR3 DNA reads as TGTGCCAGCAGCTTGGGTGGGACTACCATAAAGAATGAGCAGTTCTTC.

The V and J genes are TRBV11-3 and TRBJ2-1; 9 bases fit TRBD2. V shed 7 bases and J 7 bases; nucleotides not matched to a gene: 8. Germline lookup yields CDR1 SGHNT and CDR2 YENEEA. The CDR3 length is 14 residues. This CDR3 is CASKAGGPRNEQFF. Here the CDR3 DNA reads TGTGCCAGCAAGGCGGGAGGGCCTCGGAATGAGCAGTTCTTC.

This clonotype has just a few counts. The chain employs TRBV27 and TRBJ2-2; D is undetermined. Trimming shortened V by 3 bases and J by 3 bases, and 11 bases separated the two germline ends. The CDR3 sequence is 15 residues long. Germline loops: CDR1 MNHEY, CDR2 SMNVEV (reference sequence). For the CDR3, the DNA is TGTGCCAGCAGTTTTAGAGGAGTTTACACCGGGGAGCTGTTTTTT. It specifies CASSFRGVYTGELFF.

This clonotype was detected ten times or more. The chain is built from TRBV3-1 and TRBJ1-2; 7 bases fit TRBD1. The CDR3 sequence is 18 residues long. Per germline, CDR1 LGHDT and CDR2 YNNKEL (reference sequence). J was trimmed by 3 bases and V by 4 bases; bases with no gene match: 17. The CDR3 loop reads CASSPLQGEAMEYYGYTF. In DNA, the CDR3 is TGTGCCAGCAGCCCCTTGCAGGGGGAGGCGATGGAGTACTATGGCTACACCTTC.

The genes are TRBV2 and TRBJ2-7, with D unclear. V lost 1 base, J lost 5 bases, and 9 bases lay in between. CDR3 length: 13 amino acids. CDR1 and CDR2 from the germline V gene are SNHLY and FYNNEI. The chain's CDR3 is CASSEGGNDEQYF. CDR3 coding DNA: TGTGCCAGCAGTGAAGGGGGTAACGACGAGCAGTACTTC. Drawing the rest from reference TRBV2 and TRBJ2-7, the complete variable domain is EPEVTQTPSHQVTQMGQEVILRCVPISNHLYFYWYRQILGQKVEFLVSFYNNEISEKSEIFDDQFSVERPDGSNFTLKIRSTKLEDSAMYFCASSEGGNDEQYFGPGTRLTVT.

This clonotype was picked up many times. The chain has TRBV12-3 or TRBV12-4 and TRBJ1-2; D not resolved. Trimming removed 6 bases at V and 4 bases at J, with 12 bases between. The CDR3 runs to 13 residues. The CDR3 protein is CASRSDGVYGYTF. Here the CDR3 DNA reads TGTGCCAGCAGATCCGACGGCGTCTATGGCTACACCTTC.

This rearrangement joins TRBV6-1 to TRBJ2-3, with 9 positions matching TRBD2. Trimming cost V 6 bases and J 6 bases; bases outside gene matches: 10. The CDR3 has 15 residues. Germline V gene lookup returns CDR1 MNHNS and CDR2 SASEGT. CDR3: CASSGIAGVVDTQYF. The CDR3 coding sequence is TGTGCCAGCAGCGGTATAGCGGGAGTTGTTGATACGCAGTATTTT.

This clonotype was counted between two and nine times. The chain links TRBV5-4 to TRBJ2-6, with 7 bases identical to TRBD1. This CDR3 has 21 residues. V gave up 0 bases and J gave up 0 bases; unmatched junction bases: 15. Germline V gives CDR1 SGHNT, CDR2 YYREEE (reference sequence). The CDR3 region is CASSLESFMGQSFSGANVLTF. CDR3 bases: TGTGCCAGCAGCTTGGAGAGTTTTATGGGACAGTCCTTCTCTGGGGCCAACGTCCTGACTTTC.

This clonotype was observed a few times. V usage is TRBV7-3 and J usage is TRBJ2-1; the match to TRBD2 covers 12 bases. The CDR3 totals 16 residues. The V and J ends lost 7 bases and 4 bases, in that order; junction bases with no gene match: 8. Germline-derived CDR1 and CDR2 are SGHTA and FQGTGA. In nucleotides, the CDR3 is TGTGCCAGCACCCCTAGCGGGAGGGGTAATTACAATGAGCAGTTCTTC. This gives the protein CASTPSGRGNYNEQFF.

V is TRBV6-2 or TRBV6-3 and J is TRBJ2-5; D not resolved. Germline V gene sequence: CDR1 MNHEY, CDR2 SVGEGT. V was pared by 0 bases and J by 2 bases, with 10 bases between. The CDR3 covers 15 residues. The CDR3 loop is CASSYSTSKQETQYF. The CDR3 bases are TGTGCCAGCAGTTACTCGACGTCTAAACAAGAGACCCAGTACTTC.

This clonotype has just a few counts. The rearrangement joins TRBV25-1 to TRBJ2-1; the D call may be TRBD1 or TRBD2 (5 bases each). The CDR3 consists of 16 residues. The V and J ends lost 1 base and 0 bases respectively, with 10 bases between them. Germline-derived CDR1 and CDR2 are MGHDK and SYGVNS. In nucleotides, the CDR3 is TGTGCCAGCAGTGAATTGGACGGGGCCTCCTACAATGAGCAGTTCTTC. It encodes CASSELDGASYNEQFF.

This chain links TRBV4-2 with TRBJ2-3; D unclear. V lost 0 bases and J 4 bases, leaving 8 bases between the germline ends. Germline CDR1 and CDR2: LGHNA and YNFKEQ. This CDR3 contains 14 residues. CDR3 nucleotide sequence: TGTGCCAGCAGCCAAGACAGGATCGCAGATACGCAGTATTTT. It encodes CASSQDRIADTQYF.

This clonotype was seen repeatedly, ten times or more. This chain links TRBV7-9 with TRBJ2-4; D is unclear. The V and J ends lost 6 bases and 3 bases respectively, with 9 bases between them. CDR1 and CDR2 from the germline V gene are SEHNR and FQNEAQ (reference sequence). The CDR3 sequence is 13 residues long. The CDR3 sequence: CASSGDIKNIQYF. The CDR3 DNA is TGTGCCAGCAGTGGGGATATCAAAAACATTCAGTACTTC.

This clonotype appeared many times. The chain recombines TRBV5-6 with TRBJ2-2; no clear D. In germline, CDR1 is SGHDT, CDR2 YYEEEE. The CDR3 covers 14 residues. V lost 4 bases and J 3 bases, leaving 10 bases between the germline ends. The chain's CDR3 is CASSEPSYTGELFF. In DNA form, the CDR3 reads TGTGCCAGCAGCGAACCTAGTTACACCGGGGAGCTGTTTTTT.

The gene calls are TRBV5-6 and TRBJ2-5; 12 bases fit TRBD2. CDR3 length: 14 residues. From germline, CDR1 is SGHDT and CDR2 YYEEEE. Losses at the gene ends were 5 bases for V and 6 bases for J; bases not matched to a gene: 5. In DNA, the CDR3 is TGTGCCAGCAGTCTAGCGGGGGGGCGGAAGACCCAGTACTTC. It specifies CASSLAGGRKTQYF.

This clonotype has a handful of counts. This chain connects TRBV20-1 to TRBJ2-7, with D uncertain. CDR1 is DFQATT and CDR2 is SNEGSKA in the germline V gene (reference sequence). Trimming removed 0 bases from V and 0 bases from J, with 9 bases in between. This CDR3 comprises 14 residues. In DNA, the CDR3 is TGCAGTGCTAGAGAGGCAGTAAGCTCCTACGAGCAGTACTTC. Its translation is CSAREAVSSYEQYF.

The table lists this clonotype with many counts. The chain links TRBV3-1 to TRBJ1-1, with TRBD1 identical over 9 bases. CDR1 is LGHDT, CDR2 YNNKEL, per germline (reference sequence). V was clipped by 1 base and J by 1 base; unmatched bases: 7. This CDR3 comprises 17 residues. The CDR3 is CASSQGVQGAWNTEAFF. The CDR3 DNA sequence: TGTGCCAGCAGCCAAGGGGTACAGGGGGCCTGGAACACTGAAGCTTTCTTT.

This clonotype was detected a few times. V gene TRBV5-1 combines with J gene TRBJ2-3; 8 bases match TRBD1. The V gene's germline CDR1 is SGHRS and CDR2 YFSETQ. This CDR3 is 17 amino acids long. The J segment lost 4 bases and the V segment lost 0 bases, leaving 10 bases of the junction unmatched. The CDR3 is CASSLARTGIGADTQYF. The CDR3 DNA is TGCGCCAGCAGCTTGGCAAGGACAGGGATAGGCGCAGATACGCAGTATTTT.

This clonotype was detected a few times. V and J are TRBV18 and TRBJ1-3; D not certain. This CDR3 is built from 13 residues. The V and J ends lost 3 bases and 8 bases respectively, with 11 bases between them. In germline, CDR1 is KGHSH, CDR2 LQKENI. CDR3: CASSPTGEYTIYF. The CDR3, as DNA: TGTGCCAGCTCACCGACTGGGGAATACACCATATATTTT.

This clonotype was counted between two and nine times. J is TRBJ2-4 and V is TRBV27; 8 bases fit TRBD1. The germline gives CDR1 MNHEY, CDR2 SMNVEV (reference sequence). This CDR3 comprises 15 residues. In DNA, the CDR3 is TGTGCACCCCCGTGGGTGACAGGGGTAAGAAACATTCAGTACTTC. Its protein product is CAPPWVTGVRNIQYF.

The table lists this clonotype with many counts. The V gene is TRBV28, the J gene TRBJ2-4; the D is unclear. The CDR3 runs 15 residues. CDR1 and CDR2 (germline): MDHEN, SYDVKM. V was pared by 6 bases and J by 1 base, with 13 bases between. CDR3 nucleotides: TGTGCCAGCAGCCTTCCGGGTGGGGCCAAAAACATTCAGTACTTC. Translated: CASSLPGGAKNIQYF.

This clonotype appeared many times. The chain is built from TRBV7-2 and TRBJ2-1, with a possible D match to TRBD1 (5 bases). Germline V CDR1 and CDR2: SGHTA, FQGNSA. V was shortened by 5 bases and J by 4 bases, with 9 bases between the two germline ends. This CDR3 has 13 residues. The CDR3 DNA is TGTGCCAGCAGCATCCAGGGTTACAATGAGCAGTTCTTC. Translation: CASSIQGYNEQFF.

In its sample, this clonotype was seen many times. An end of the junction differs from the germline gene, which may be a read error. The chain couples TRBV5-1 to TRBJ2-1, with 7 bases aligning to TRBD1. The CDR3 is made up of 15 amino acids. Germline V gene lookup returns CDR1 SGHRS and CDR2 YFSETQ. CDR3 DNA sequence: TGTGCCAGCAGCCACCGACAGGGCTCCTACAATGAGCAGTTCTTC. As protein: CASSHRQGSYNEQFF.

CDR3 sequence: CASSSIGQGPQAYGYTF. In DNA form, the CDR3 reads TGTGCCAGCAGCTCGATCGGGCAGGGGCCCCAAGCCTATGGCTACACCTTC. The V gene is TRBV7-9, the J gene TRBJ1-2, with a tentative D call TRBD1 (6 bases). Between the trimmed V and J ends, which lost 4 bases and 4 bases, there was a span of 22 bases. Germline CDR1 reads SEHNR; CDR2 reads FQNEAQ (reference sequence). The CDR3 totals 17 residues.